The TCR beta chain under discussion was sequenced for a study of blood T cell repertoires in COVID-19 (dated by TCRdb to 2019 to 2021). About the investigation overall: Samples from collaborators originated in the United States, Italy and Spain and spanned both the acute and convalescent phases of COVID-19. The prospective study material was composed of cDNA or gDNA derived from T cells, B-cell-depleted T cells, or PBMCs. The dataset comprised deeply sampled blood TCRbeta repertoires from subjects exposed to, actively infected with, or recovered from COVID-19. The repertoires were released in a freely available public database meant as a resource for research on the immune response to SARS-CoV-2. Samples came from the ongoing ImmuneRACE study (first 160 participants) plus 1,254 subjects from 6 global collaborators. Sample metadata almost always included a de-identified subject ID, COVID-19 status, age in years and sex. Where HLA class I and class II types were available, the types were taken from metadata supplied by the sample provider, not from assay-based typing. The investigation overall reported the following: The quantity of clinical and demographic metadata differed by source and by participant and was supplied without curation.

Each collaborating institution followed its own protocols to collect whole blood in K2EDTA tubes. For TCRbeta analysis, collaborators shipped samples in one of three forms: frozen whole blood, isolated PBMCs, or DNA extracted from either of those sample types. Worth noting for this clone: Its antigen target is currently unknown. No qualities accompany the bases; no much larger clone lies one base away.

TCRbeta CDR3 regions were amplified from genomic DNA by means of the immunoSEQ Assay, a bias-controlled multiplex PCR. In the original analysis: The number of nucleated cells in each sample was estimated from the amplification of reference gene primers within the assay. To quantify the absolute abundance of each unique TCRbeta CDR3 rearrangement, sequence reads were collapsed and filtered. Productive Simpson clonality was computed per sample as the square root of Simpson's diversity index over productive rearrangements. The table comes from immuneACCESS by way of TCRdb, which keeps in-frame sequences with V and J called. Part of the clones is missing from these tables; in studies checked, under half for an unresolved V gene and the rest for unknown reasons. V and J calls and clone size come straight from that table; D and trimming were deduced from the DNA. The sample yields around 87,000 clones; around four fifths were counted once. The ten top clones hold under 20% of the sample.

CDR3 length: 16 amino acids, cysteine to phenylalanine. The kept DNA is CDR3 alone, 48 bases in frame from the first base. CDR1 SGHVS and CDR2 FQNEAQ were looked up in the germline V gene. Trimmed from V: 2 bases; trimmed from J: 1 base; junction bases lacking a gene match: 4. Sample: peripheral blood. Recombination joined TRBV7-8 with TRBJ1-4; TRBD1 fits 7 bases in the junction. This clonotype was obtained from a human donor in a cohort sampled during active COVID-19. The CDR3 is CASSLRGRGTNEKLFF. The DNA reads TGTGCCAGCAGCTTAAGGGGGCGCGGAACTAATGAAAAACTGTTTTTT. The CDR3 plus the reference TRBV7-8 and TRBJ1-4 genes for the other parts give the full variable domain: GAGVSQSPRYKVAKRGQDVALRCDPISGHVSLFWYQQALGQGPEFLTYFQNEAQLDKSGLPSDRFFAERPEGSVSTLKIQRTQQEDSAVYLCASSLRGRGTNEKLFFGSGTQLSVL.